What follows is one T cell receptor beta chain and its context. The CDR3 covers 15 residues. Trimming removed 6 bases from V and 2 bases from J; junction bases left unmatched: 10. Germline-derived CDR1 and CDR2 are GTSNPN and SVGIG (reference sequence). PCR used 60 Vbeta primers and 13 Jbeta primers. The repertoire was sequenced with immunoSEQ multiplex PCR; TCRdb's copy has only in-frame clones and lacks some. In the table there are around 150,000 clones, about three quarters of which are singletons. This sample stems from a study of cytomegalovirus exposure and HLA in healthy donors. Sequencing input: PBMCs. The TCR was taken from a human donor in good health. The genes are TRBV30 and TRBJ2-3; 8 bases agree with TRBD2. CDR3 protein: CACPGGGGNTDTQYF. CDR3 DNA sequence: TGTGCCTGTCCCGGGGGGGGCGGGAACACAGATACGCAGTATTTT.